Shown below are 22 T cell receptor beta chains from a single sample sequenced in a study of OX40 agonist ivuxolimab in advanced cancers. Profiling relied on immunoSEQ multiplex PCR, and the TCRdb table lists in-frame clones only, not all of them. This table holds around 6,600 clones, around three quarters found once. Sequencing was performed on CD4+ or CD8+ T cells sorted from blood, taken in a trial of the OX40 agonist ivuxolimab. The source of these receptors is an adult with an advanced solid tumor such as melanoma, head and neck, liver or kidney cancer.

The gene calls are TRBV19 and TRBJ1-5; no firm D call. The V and J ends lost 8 bases and 0 bases respectively, with 11 bases between them. CDR1 and CDR2 (germline): LNHDA, SQIVND (reference sequence). This CDR3 has 14 residues. The DNA for the CDR3 is TGTGCCAGTTTCGGACGGGGTAGCAATCAGCCCCAGCATTTT. Its translation: CASFGRGSNQPQHF.

The CDR3 loop reads CASSLPREVGNEQFF. CDR3 DNA sequence: TGTGCCAGCAGCTTACCGCGGGAGGTGGGCAATGAGCAGTTCTTC. This rearrangement joins TRBV13 to TRBJ2-1, with TRBD2 matching over 8 bases. Germline values: CDR1 PRHDT, CDR2 FYEKMQ (reference sequence). With 2 bases clipped from V and 6 bases from J, the junction kept 6 bases outside the gene matches. This CDR3 contains 15 residues.

The chain is built from TRBV9 and TRBJ2-3; 9 bases are a match to TRBD2. V trimming: 2 bases; J trimming: 1 base; junction bases outside the gene matches: 5. This CDR3 is built from 16 residues. CDR1 is SGDLS and CDR2 is YYNGEE in the germline V gene. The CDR3 loop reads CASSVPLAGGTDTQYF. Here the CDR3 DNA reads TGTGCCAGCAGCGTTCCCTTAGCGGGAGGCACAGATACGCAGTATTTT.

J is TRBJ1-1 and V is TRBV7-6; 8 bases fit TRBD1. J gave up 2 bases and V 1 base, and 6 bases lay outside the gene matches. This CDR3 has 16 residues. Germline CDR1 reads SGHVS; CDR2 reads FNYEAQ. The CDR3 DNA sequence: TGTGCCAGCAGCTTAGTCATGACAGGGGACAACACTGAAGCTTTCTTT. Its protein is CASSLVMTGDNTEAFF. The full variable domain, in which reference TRBV7-6 and TRBJ1-1 provide the parts outside the CDR3, is GAGVSQSPRYKVTKRGQDVALRCDPISGHVSLYWYRQALGQGPEFLTYFNYEAQQDKSGLPNDRFSAERPEGSISTLTIQRTEQRDSAMYRCASSLVMTGDNTEAFFGQGTRLTVV.

Within the sample, this clone is large. V usage is TRBV28 and J usage is TRBJ1-1; no clear D gene. CDR1 and CDR2 (germline): MDHEN, SYDVKM. The CDR3 totals 11 residues. V gave up 6 bases and J gave up 6 bases, with 8 bases separating them. This chain's CDR3 is CASSRQAEAFF. The CDR3 DNA reads TGTGCCAGCAGCCGACAAGCTGAAGCTTTCTTT.

The CDR3 loop reads CASSLWTSGEAQETQYF. CDR3 sequence (DNA): TGTGCCAGCAGTTTGTGGACTAGCGGGGAGGCCCAAGAGACCCAGTACTTC. The chain uses TRBV28 and TRBJ2-5; TRBD2 matches 12 bases. Germline CDR1 MDHEN, CDR2 SYDVKM. The CDR3 sequence is 17 residues long. The junction had 6 bases not matched to a gene; V was cut back by 3 bases and J by 1 base.

J is TRBJ2-7 and V is TRBV7-8, with 11 bases aligning to TRBD2. Germline V gene data show CDR1 as SGHVS and CDR2 as FQNEAQ. The CDR3 has 19 amino acids. Unmatched junction bases numbered 11, after V lost 0 bases and J lost 1 base. CDR3 in DNA: TGTGCCAGCAGCTTAGCGCTGGGTAATAGCGGGAGGGAATCCTACGAGCAGTACTTC. Its translation: CASSLALGNSGRESYEQYF.

The chain is built from TRBV27 and TRBJ1-2; no reliable D call. The germline gives CDR1 MNHEY, CDR2 SMNVEV (reference sequence). This CDR3 spans 15 amino acids. Deletions cut 6 bases from V and 1 base from J, with 15 bases between. The CDR3 bases are TGTGCCAGCAGAGCCCCGGCGATGCTTAACTATGGCTACACCTTC. Amino acid sequence: CASRAPAMLNYGYTF.

The chain's CDR3 is CASSLLGTNEKLFF. The CDR3 bases are TGTGCCAGCAGCTTGCTGGGGACTAATGAAAAACTGTTTTTT. V usage is TRBV5-5 and J usage is TRBJ1-4; D gene ambiguous. V was clipped by 1 base and J by 2 bases, with 6 bases between them. The CDR3 runs to 14 residues. Per germline, CDR1 SGHKS and CDR2 YYEKEE (reference sequence).

Note on this clone: One end of the junction varies from germline; a read error may be responsible. The chain is built from TRBV6-1 and TRBJ2-2; D remains unclear. Germline CDR1 and CDR2: MNHNS and SASEGT. The CDR3 totals 12 residues. The CDR3 region has the DNA TGTGCCTGCAGGAGAGACACCGGGGAGCTGTTTTTT. This encodes CACRRDTGELFF.

The chain employs TRBV9 and TRBJ2-1, with 14 bases aligning to TRBD2. The CDR3 has 15 residues. The junction had 7 bases not matched to a gene; V was cut back by 3 bases and J by 11 bases. The germline gives CDR1 SGDLS, CDR2 YYNGEE. The CDR3 DNA sequence: TGTGCCAGCAGCGCCCCCGGGACTAGCGGGGGTCAGCAGTTCTTC. It specifies CASSAPGTSGGQQFF.

CDR3 DNA: TGTGCCAGCAGCCAAGAGGGGACAGCGGTTGTCTATCAGCCCCAGCATTTT. Translation gives CASSQEGTAVVYQPQHF. The chain carries TRBV14 and TRBJ1-5, with 7 bases lining up with TRBD1. CDR1 is SGHDN and CDR2 is FVKESK in the germline V gene. The CDR3 consists of 17 residues. Trimming at V came to 0 bases and at J to 5 bases, leaving 10 bases not matched to a gene.

The CDR3 DNA reads as TGTGCCAGCAGCTTCGATGAGCAGTTCTTC. The encoded protein is CASSFDEQFF. The gene calls are TRBV6-5 and TRBJ2-1; D call uncertain. The germline CDR1 and CDR2 sequences are MNHEY and SVGAGI. The CDR3 is made up of 10 amino acids. The ends were cut back, 6 bases at V and 8 bases at J, with 5 bases in the middle.

This clone came up a few times. One junction end disagrees with the germline gene, perhaps due to a read error. The V and J genes are TRBV7-7 and TRBJ2-7, with D possibly TRBD2 on 5 matching bases. This CDR3 is 13 amino acids long. From germline, CDR1 is SSHAT and CDR2 FNYEAQ (reference sequence). The CDR3, as DNA: TGTGCTAGCAGCCACGGGGTGGGGTACGAGCAGTACTTC. Its translation is CASSHGVGYEQYF.

This clone was seen repeatedly, ten times or more. The CDR3 DNA follows: TGTGCCTGGAGTGTACCTCGCCGGGACAGTGAAAAACTGTTTTTT. It specifies CAWSVPRRDSEKLFF. The chain recombines TRBV30 with TRBJ1-4; TRBD1 aligns across 7 bases. The CDR3 runs 15 residues. From germline, CDR1 is GTSNPN and CDR2 SVGIG (reference sequence). V lost 0 bases and J lost 7; bases outside the gene matches: 8.

This clone was detected once. This sample includes further DNA sequences coding for the same CDR3. The CDR3 sequence is CASSLGSYEQYF. CDR3 DNA: TGTGCCAGCAGCTTAGGTTCCTACGAGCAGTACTTC. The rearrangement uses TRBV7-2 and TRBJ2-7, with no clear D. CDR1 is SGHTA and CDR2 is FQGNSA in the germline V gene. The V end was cut by 1 base, the J end by 1 base, with 2 bases between. This CDR3 is 12 amino acids long.

This rearrangement joins TRBV29-1 to TRBJ2-7; possibly TRBD2 for D (5 bases). V was clipped by 0 bases and J by 7 bases, with 10 bases between them. Germline-derived CDR1 and CDR2 are SQVTM and ANQGSEA. This CDR3 has 12 amino acids. CDR3 DNA sequence: TGCAGCGTTGAAGAGGTCCCGGGGGAGCAGTACTTC. Translating it yields CSVEEVPGEQYF.

V usage is TRBV7-9 and J usage is TRBJ2-7, with 8 bases identical to TRBD1. Germline V lookup: CDR1 SEHNR, CDR2 FQNEAQ (reference sequence). The CDR3 is made up of 17 amino acids. J was trimmed by 3 bases and V by 5 bases; bases with no gene match: 15. For the CDR3, the DNA is TGTGCCAGCAGCCCCTACTCCTCGGGACAGGTCCTCTACGAGCAGTACTTC. It encodes CASSPYSSGQVLYEQYF.

The rearrangement links TRBV25-1 to TRBJ2-1; D ambiguous. CDR3 length equals 15 residues. Germline V gene data show CDR1 as MGHDK and CDR2 as SYGVNS. Trimming pared 2 bases from V and 1 base from J, leaving 9 bases between. CDR3: CASSEIWGSYNEQFF. The CDR3 DNA reads TGTGCCAGCAGTGAAATTTGGGGATCCTACAATGAGCAGTTCTTC.

This chain joins TRBV19 and TRBJ2-1; D remains unclear. V was clipped by 3 bases and J by 7 bases, with 10 bases between them. CDR1 is LNHDA, CDR2 SQIVND, per germline (reference sequence). There are 13 residues in the CDR3. The CDR3 loop is CASSIFPENEQFF. The CDR3 bases are TGTGCCAGTAGTATTTTTCCAGAAAATGAGCAGTTCTTC.

The rearrangement links TRBV14 to TRBJ2-7; 9 bases match TRBD2. Germline V CDR1 and CDR2: SGHDN, FVKESK. The CDR3 is 16 residues long. Unmatched junction bases numbered 6, after V lost 0 bases and J lost 3 bases. The CDR3 sequence is CASSQDRTSAVYEQYF. The DNA for the CDR3 is TGTGCCAGCAGCCAAGACCGGACTAGCGCCGTCTACGAGCAGTACTTC.

This sequence joins TRBV7-6 and TRBJ1-1; D is unclear. V lost 7 bases to trimming and J lost 3 bases, with 24 bases between them. This CDR3 region has 17 residues. Germline assignment: CDR1 SGHVS and CDR2 FNYEAQ. The CDR3: CASILMPPPPVDTEAFF. CDR3 bases: TGTGCCAGCATCCTAATGCCCCCCCCACCCGTGGACACTGAAGCTTTCTTT.